These 14 T cell receptor beta chains came from one sample sequenced in a study of blood T cell repertoires in COVID-19. Libraries were prepared by immunoSEQ multiplex PCR; TCRdb keeps only in-frame clonotypes and omits some of them. The sample contains 21,000 or so clones, roughly 88% of which appear only once. Material for sequencing was peripheral blood. The source of these receptors is a human donor in a cohort sampled during active COVID-19. The donor label of this sample is uncertain.

The V gene is TRBV28, the J gene TRBJ1-5, with D possibly being TRBD1 (6 bases). The CDR3 spans 17 residues. V gave up 4 bases and J gave up 0 bases, with 16 bases separating them. Germline V gene lookup returns CDR1 MDHEN and CDR2 SYDVKM. The CDR3 spells CASSSIQGFGSNQPQHF. The CDR3 region has the DNA TGTGCCAGCAGTTCCATACAGGGTTTCGGTAGCAATCAGCCCCAGCATTTT.

This clone was detected a few times. The chain recombines TRBV5-1 with TRBJ2-5, with 8 bases fitting TRBD2. Germline CDR1 SGHRS, CDR2 YFSETQ. The V segment lost 3 bases and the J segment 5 bases; nucleotides outside the gene matches: 9. The CDR3 consists of 15 residues. CDR3 sequence reads: CASSSMTGGMETQYF. The CDR3 DNA follows: TGCGCCAGCAGCTCGATGACGGGAGGGATGGAGACCCAGTACTTC.

The chain links TRBV7-3 to TRBJ2-5; unclear D gene. The CDR3 is 13 residues long. Germline V gene data show CDR1 as SGHTA and CDR2 as FQGTGA. Trimming cost V 2 bases and J 1 base, with 5 bases left between them. CDR3 nucleotides: TGTGCCAGCAGCTTAGAGTTCCAAGAGACCCAGTACTTC. Its protein is CASSLEFQETQYF.

This sequence joins TRBV13 and TRBJ2-5; 10 nucleotides agree with TRBD1. Germline V gene sequence: CDR1 PRHDT, CDR2 FYEKMQ (reference sequence). CDR3 length: 14 amino acids. After removal of 5 bases from V and 5 bases from J, the junction contained 5 bases not matched to a gene. CDR3 nucleotide sequence: TGTGCCAGCAGCGGGGGACAGGGGAAGGAGACCCAGTACTTC. Its translation is CASSGGQGKETQYF.

J is TRBJ2-1 and V is TRBV3-1 (or the pseudogene TRBV3-2), with 9 positions matching TRBD1. Unmatched junction bases numbered 4, after V lost 4 bases and J lost 6 bases. The CDR3 contains 14 residues. Germline assignment: CDR1 LGHDT and CDR2 YNNKEL (reference sequence). CDR3 sequence: CASSLRDRVNEQFF. The CDR3 DNA reads TGTGCCAGCAGCCTCCGGGACAGGGTCAATGAGCAGTTCTTC.

This sequence joins TRBV19 and TRBJ2-1, with TRBD1 matching 8 bases. CDR3 length equals 14 residues. In germline, CDR1 is LNHDA, CDR2 SQIVND (reference sequence). The J segment lost 7 bases and the V segment lost 6 bases, leaving 8 bases of the junction unmatched. In DNA form, the CDR3 reads TGTGCCAGTAGCCCGCAGGGGGCGAGGAATGAGCAGTTCTTC. As protein: CASSPQGARNEQFF.

This chain links TRBV7-2 with TRBJ2-7; 10 bases align to TRBD2. Trimming removed 5 bases from V and 0 bases from J; junction bases left unmatched: 7. Germline loops: CDR1 SGHTA, CDR2 FQGNSA. This CDR3 region has 16 residues. CDR3 DNA: TGTGCCAGCAGCACGCTTGCTAGCGGGAGCTCCTACGAGCAGTACTTC. Protein: CASSTLASGSSYEQYF.

This clone was seen only a few times. V usage is TRBV15 and J usage is TRBJ2-3; 7 bases are a match to TRBD1. The CDR3 totals 16 residues. CDR1 and CDR2 (germline): LNHNV, YYDKDF (reference sequence). J lost 1 base, V lost 3 bases, and 7 bases had no gene match. The CDR3 reads CATSREKGTGTDTQYF. In DNA, the CDR3 is TGTGCCACCAGCAGGGAAAAAGGGACAGGCACAGATACGCAGTATTTT.

This chain connects TRBV5-1 to TRBJ2-2; 9 positions agree with TRBD2. The CDR3 is 15 residues long. V was pared by 2 bases and J by 1 base, with 0 bases of the junction left unmatched. Germline V lookup: CDR1 SGHRS, CDR2 YFSETQ. The CDR3 DNA sequence: TGCGCCAGCAGCTTAGCGGGAGGGAACACCGGGGAGCTGTTTTTT. Encoded protein: CASSLAGGNTGELFF.

The chain combines TRBV5-6 with TRBJ1-4; 9 bases agree with TRBD1. This CDR3 comprises 16 residues. Germline-derived CDR1 and CDR2 are SGHDT and YYEEEE. Unmatched junction bases numbered 12, after V lost 5 bases and J lost 7 bases. CDR3 nucleotides: TGTGCCAGCAGATACGGACCGGGACAGGGCGTTGAAAAACTGTTTTTT. This gives the protein CASRYGPGQGVEKLFF.

The V and J genes are TRBV6-2 or TRBV6-3 and TRBJ2-5; 9 bases match TRBD2. The CDR3 runs to 16 residues. CDR1 is MNHEY and CDR2 is SVGEGT in the germline V gene. With 5 bases clipped from V and 5 bases from J, the junction kept 12 bases outside the gene matches. The chain's CDR3 is CASSPAGGSGSETQYF. The CDR3 DNA sequence: TGTGCCAGCAGTCCCGCGGGGGGTAGCGGGAGTGAGACCCAGTACTTC.

Turning to this clone: Other nucleotide sequences in the sample specify the same CDR3. V usage is TRBV5-1 and J usage is TRBJ2-2, with TRBD2 matching over 11 bases. CDR1 and CDR2 (germline): SGHRS, YFSETQ. This CDR3 has 16 amino acids. The J segment lost 1 base and the V segment lost 4 bases, leaving 3 bases of the junction unmatched. In DNA form, the CDR3 reads TGCGCCAGCAGCCCGCTAGCGGGAGGGAACACCGGGGAGCTGTTTTTT. Protein product: CASSPLAGGNTGELFF.

The chain recombines TRBV5-1 with TRBJ1-1; tentatively, D is TRBD1 (6 bases). V gave up 3 bases and J gave up 3 bases, with 9 bases separating them. Germline values: CDR1 SGHRS, CDR2 YFSETQ. The CDR3 consists of 13 residues. The CDR3: CASSYSGDTEAFF. The CDR3 DNA reads TGCGCCAGCAGCTACTCAGGGGACACTGAAGCTTTCTTT.

This chain joins TRBV5-4 and TRBJ2-1, with D perhaps matching TRBD2 (5 bases). The V gene's germline CDR1 is SGHNT and CDR2 YYREEE (reference sequence). V gave up 5 bases and J gave up 5 bases, with 17 bases separating them. CDR3 length equals 15 residues. The CDR3 nucleotides are TGTGCCAGCAGATTGCGGGCACTAGTCGACAATGAGCAGTTCTTC. Its protein product is CASRLRALVDNEQFF.